This T cell receptor (beta chain) was captured in a study of cytomegalovirus exposure and HLA in healthy donors. The study's findings and limits: Donors were assumed by presence/absence analyses to have roughly uniform sequencing depth. Segments of the TCR beta V type were, in most cases, productive about 87% or about 30% of the time in an earlier analysis. Accurate predictions that matched the HLA-A and HLA-B alleles of most subjects were reportedly made from TCR beta sequences.

Comment on this clone: Its target is unknown.

The V and J ends lost 6 bases and 4 bases respectively, with 4 bases between them. This CDR3 has 11 amino acids. The germline V gene has CDR1 SGHTA and CDR2 FQGNSA. PCR was performed using 60 Vbeta and 13 Jbeta primers. This table comes from immunoSEQ multiplex PCR, and its TCRdb copy is limited to in-frame clones, with some not included. The specimen's table records roughly 82,000 clones. Everyone who donated was a healthy bone marrow donor. The V call is TRBV7-2, the J call TRBJ2-1; no definite D call. The clonotype was recovered from a woman aged 55-69 years in good health and CMV-seronegative. The sequenced sample consisted of PBMCs. The CDR3 DNA is TGTGCCAGCAGACAATACAATGAGCAGTTCTTC. Translated: CASRQYNEQFF.